These T cell receptor beta chains were read from a single sample in a study of response to subunit inactivated influenza vaccine. TCRdb re-derived calls from the RT-PCR reads in MiXCR, one entry per CDR3 protein. This table holds about 780,000 distinct CDR3 sequences, 18% found once. The source was PBMCs from blood, collected more than 4 days after vaccination. Receptors originate from a man aged 50-59 years who received an inactivated influenza vaccine. Each CDR3 is given with its conserved first and last residue. A D gene is named only where the DNA matches it firmly. Clone size is given for some rows only: seen once, a few or many times, or a class if the clone is expanded.

v_call: TRBV7-9
cdr3_length: 15
j_call: TRBJ1-1
d_call: TRBD1
clone_size: few
cdr3_nt: TGTGCCAGCAGCTTAGCGGTGACAGGGTCCACTGAAGCTTTCTTT
cdr3_aa: CASSLAVTGSTEAFF

v_call: TRBV29-1
cdr3_length: 10
j_call: TRBJ2-1
d_call: -
clone_size: many
cdr3_nt: TGCAGCGTTGTGGGGAATGAGCAGTTCTTC
cdr3_aa: CSVVGNEQFF

v_call: TRBV7-2
cdr3_length: 14
j_call: TRBJ2-6
d_call: -
clone_size: few
cdr3_nt: TGTGCCAGCACCAAGAACTCTGGGGCCAACGTCCTGACTTTC
cdr3_aa: CASTKNSGANVLTF

v_call: TRBV7-2
cdr3_length: 17
j_call: TRBJ2-5
d_call: TRBD2
clone_size: -
cdr3_nt: TGTGCCAGCAGCTTAATTGGACTAGCGGGAGCGATGGAGACCCAGTACTTC
cdr3_aa: CASSLIGLAGAMETQYF

v_call: TRBV2
cdr3_length: 16
j_call: TRBJ2-3
d_call: TRBD1
clone_size: -
cdr3_nt: TGTGCCAGCAGTGAACAAACAGGGGATAGTTTGGATACGCAGTATTTT
cdr3_aa: CASSEQTGDSLDTQYF

v_call: TRBV12-3/TRBV12-4
cdr3_length: 14
j_call: TRBJ1-1
d_call: TRBD1
clone_size: few
cdr3_nt: TGTGCCAGCAGTTTACAGGGGGTCGGGACTGAAGCTTTCTTT
cdr3_aa: CASSLQGVGTEAFF

v_call: TRBV27
cdr3_length: 15
j_call: TRBJ2-3
d_call: -
clone_size: few
cdr3_nt: TGTGCCAGCAGTTTCCTACCGTTGGGCACAGATACGCAGTATTTT
cdr3_aa: CASSFLPLGTDTQYF

v_call: TRBV9
cdr3_length: 14
j_call: TRBJ2-3
d_call: -
clone_size: -
cdr3_nt: TGTGCCAGCAGCGTAGTCGGTAGCACAGATACGCAGTATTTT
cdr3_aa: CASSVVGSTDTQYF

v_call: TRBV7-3
cdr3_length: 13
j_call: TRBJ2-5
d_call: -
clone_size: few
cdr3_nt: TGTGCCAGCAGCTTAAGCATCGAAGAGACCCAGTACTTC
cdr3_aa: CASSLSIEETQYF

v_call: TRBV10-3
cdr3_length: 12
j_call: TRBJ2-1
d_call: -
clone_size: -
cdr3_nt: TGTGCCGCCCAGGGGGGGGGTAATGAGCAGTTCTTC
cdr3_aa: CAAQGGGNEQFF

v_call: TRBV7-3
cdr3_length: 13
j_call: TRBJ1-1
d_call: -
clone_size: few
cdr3_nt: TGTGCCAGCAGCTTTGGTGCGGGCACTGAAGCTTTCTTT
cdr3_aa: CASSFGAGTEAFF

v_call: TRBV6-1
cdr3_length: 15
j_call: TRBJ2-3
d_call: TRBD2
clone_size: few
cdr3_nt: TGTGCCACGGGACTAGCGGGAGGGTTCACAGATACGCAGTATTTT
cdr3_aa: CATGLAGGFTDTQYF

v_call: TRBV18
cdr3_length: 16
j_call: TRBJ2-1
d_call: TRBD2
clone_size: few
cdr3_nt: TGTGCCAGCTCACCAATACTAGCGGGTAACTACAATGAGCAGTTCTTC
cdr3_aa: CASSPILAGNYNEQFF

v_call: TRBV30
cdr3_length: 12
j_call: TRBJ2-3
d_call: -
clone_size: few
cdr3_nt: TGTGCCTGGAGGGAGGGCATACATACGCAGTATTTT
cdr3_aa: CAWREGIHTQYF

v_call: TRBV20-1
cdr3_length: 13
j_call: TRBJ1-5
d_call: -
clone_size: few
cdr3_nt: TGCAGTGCTAGAGTCTATAGCAATCAGCCCCAGCATTTT
cdr3_aa: CSARVYSNQPQHF

v_call: TRBV6-2/TRBV6-3
cdr3_length: 14
j_call: TRBJ2-7
d_call: -
clone_size: few
cdr3_nt: TGTGCCAGCAGACGCCGGGACCTATCCTACGAGCAGTACTTC
cdr3_aa: CASRRRDLSYEQYF

v_call: TRBV6-5
cdr3_length: 16
j_call: TRBJ2-4
d_call: TRBD2
clone_size: -
cdr3_nt: TGTGCCAGCAGTTACTACCCGACTAGCGAGAAAAACATTCAGTACTTC
cdr3_aa: CASSYYPTSEKNIQYF

v_call: TRBV27
cdr3_length: 15
j_call: TRBJ2-1
d_call: -
clone_size: -
cdr3_nt: TGTGCCAGCAGTCCGAGATTCCGATCCTACAATGAGCAGTTCTTC
cdr3_aa: CASSPRFRSYNEQFF

v_call: TRBV18
cdr3_length: 13
j_call: TRBJ2-5
d_call: -
clone_size: few
cdr3_nt: TGTGCCAGCTCACCAATTGGCCAAGAGACCCAGTACTTC
cdr3_aa: CASSPIGQETQYF

v_call: TRBV29-1
cdr3_length: 13
j_call: TRBJ1-2
d_call: -
clone_size: few
cdr3_nt: TGCAGCGTCCCCCAGGGGAGCTCCGGTGGCTACACCTTC
cdr3_aa: CSVPQGSSGGYTF